Presented here are 6 T cell receptor beta chains from one specimen sequenced in a study of blood T cell repertoires in COVID-19. The method was immunoSEQ multiplex PCR; TCRdb's version includes in-frame clones alone and lacks a portion of them. The sample has about 130,000 clones, roughly 69% seen once. Sequenced sample: peripheral blood. These receptors all come from a woman aged 65 to 85 with acute or convalescent COVID-19.

The chain recombines TRBV5-1 with TRBJ2-1; 9 positions agree with TRBD2. The germline gives CDR1 SGHRS, CDR2 YFSETQ. The V segment lost 4 bases and the J segment 4 bases; nucleotides outside the gene matches: 9. The CDR3 has 16 residues. The CDR3, as DNA: TGCGCCAGCAGCCCAAAGCAGACTAGCGGTTACAATGAGCAGTTCTTC. Translating gives CASSPKQTSGYNEQFF.

In this sample, this clone turned up many times. V usage is TRBV13 and J usage is TRBJ2-2, with TRBD2 matching over 12 bases. J was trimmed by 5 bases and V by 3 bases; bases with no gene match: 1. Germline V lookup: CDR1 PRHDT, CDR2 FYEKMQ (reference sequence). There are 15 residues in the CDR3. The DNA of the CDR3 is TGTGCCAGCAGCTTCGGACTAGCGGGGACCGGGGAGCTGTTTTTT. Translated: CASSFGLAGTGELFF.

This clone showed up just a few times. V usage is TRBV18 and J usage is TRBJ1-2; tentative D call: TRBD1 (5 bases). This CDR3 spans 14 amino acids. Trimming cost V 0 bases and J 8 bases, with 13 bases left between them. Germline CDR1 KGHSH, CDR2 LQKENI. This chain's CDR3 is CASSPPGGTGGYTF. The CDR3 bases are TGTGCCAGCTCACCACCGGGGGGTACGGGAGGCTACACCTTC.

This chain uses TRBV23-1 with TRBJ2-3, with 13 bases matching TRBD2. TRBV23-1 is designated an ORF whose function remains uncertain. The CDR3 length is 16 residues. V lost 4 bases to trimming and J lost 2 bases; unmatched junction nucleotides: 3. This chain's CDR3 is CASSPGLAGPTDTQYF. The CDR3 coding sequence is TGCGCCAGCAGTCCGGGACTAGCGGGACCCACAGATACGCAGTATTTT.

The chain employs TRBV6-1 and TRBJ2-7; D unresolved. The CDR3 consists of 15 residues. The germline V gene encodes CDR1 MNHNS and CDR2 SASEGT. V shed 2 bases and J shed 0 bases, with 11 bases lying between them. Written as DNA, the CDR3 is TGTGCCAGCAGTGAAACCCACCCTAGCTCCTACGAGCAGTACTTC. It translates to CASSETHPSSYEQYF.

This clone was counted once. The chain recombines TRBV19 with TRBJ1-5; the D is unclear. V lost 1 base and J 5 bases, leaving 18 bases between the germline ends. The CDR3 length is 17 residues. The germline gives CDR1 LNHDA, CDR2 SQIVND (reference sequence). The CDR3 reads CASSIGSADGQHQPQHF. CDR3 nucleotides: TGTGCCAGTAGTATAGGATCCGCAGATGGGCAGCATCAGCCCCAGCATTTT.